This T cell receptor beta chain is from a study of T cell responses to AZD1222 COVID-19 vaccine (dated by TCRdb to about 2021). The study in broad terms: AZD1222 recipients given second doses at about 4 weeks or at about 12 weeks were pooled, since spike-specific TCR depth and breadth were not found to differ between the two schedules. TCR sequencing was performed for fewer than 250 trial participants, of whom about 210 were given two doses of AZD1222 and around 25 were given two doses of MenACWY control vaccine. Trial participants were enrolled by age into 18-55, 56-69 and 70-plus year subgroups, with roughly 160, 29 and 62 TCR-sequenced participants respectively. Broader findings and caveats from the paper: Because no day 14 peak-response samples were available, the repertoires could be characterized only after the peak T cell response. The vaccine-associated CD4 TCRs covered the entire spike protein, and the dominant responses fell in regions 160-218 and 743-854. Most participants were white British and females outnumbered males, and the authors suggested that clonal diversity may have been underestimated. After two AZD1222 doses, spike-specific TCR breadth and depth were significantly higher than at day 0 and than in MenACWY recipients. Reportedly, almost half of the unique spike-specific TCRs recognized epitopes lying outside the regions that are mutated in the B.1.351 and B.1.1.7 variants. Conclusions about previously exposed vaccinees were limited because only six AZD1222 recipients were SARS-CoV-2 seropositive at baseline. The 56-69-year group was small, and its depth increase did not reach significance, likely because of low power.

From its cysteine to its phenylalanine, the CDR3 spans 14 amino acids. Of the read, only the CDR3 DNA is kept; its 42 bases are in frame from base 1. CDR1 MNHEY and CDR2 SVGAGI were looked up in the germline V gene. V drops 2 bases and J drops 1 base, leaving 9 bases in between. The CDR3 regions of human TCRbeta chains were subjected to immunosequencing. Per the original workflow: Repertoire TCRs were matched against a reference library of SARS-CoV-2-specific TCRs generated with the MIRA antigen-specificity platform. Breadth was defined as the fraction of unique TCRs that were SARS-CoV-2-associated. Depth was defined as the fraction of total T cells that were SARS-CoV-2-associated. Using the MIRA data, every spike-specific TCR was mapped to the spike region that the TCR reacted to and assigned to either a CD4 or a CD8 class. Log10-transformed breadth and depth values were compared by one-way ANOVA with Sidak's multiple comparisons tests. Sourced from immuneACCESS, this table was stored by TCRdb with only in-frame sequences that have V and J called. A share of the clones is absent; for the studies checked, an unresolved V gene accounts for under half, and the remainder has no known explanation. For V, J and clone size, that table is used; D and trimming come from the DNA. Counted in this sample were 54,000 or so clones; 87% of them appeared once. Jointly, the top ten make up 3% to 4% of the sample.

Explained via the paper, the time point label denotes: baseline before first vaccination. The vaccinee samples were drawn from two UK trials, COV001 and COV002, one of which was a single-blind randomized controlled phase 2/3 trial testing AZD1222 (ChAdOx1 nCoV-19) in healthy adults. Trial participant PBMC samples were collected at day 0 and day 28 after the second dose for TCRbeta chain sequencing. On this clone: Its binding antigen is unknown. No base qualities exist here, and no much larger clone lies one base off it.

The TCR comes from an adult in good health. Sequencing was performed on peripheral blood, taken on day 0 of AZD1222 vaccination. The sequence links TRBV6-5 to TRBJ2-7; no D segment can be confidently identified. CDR3 loop: CASSYGDVSYEQYF. The nucleotides read TGTGCCAGCAGTTACGGTGACGTTTCCTACGAGCAGTACTTC.